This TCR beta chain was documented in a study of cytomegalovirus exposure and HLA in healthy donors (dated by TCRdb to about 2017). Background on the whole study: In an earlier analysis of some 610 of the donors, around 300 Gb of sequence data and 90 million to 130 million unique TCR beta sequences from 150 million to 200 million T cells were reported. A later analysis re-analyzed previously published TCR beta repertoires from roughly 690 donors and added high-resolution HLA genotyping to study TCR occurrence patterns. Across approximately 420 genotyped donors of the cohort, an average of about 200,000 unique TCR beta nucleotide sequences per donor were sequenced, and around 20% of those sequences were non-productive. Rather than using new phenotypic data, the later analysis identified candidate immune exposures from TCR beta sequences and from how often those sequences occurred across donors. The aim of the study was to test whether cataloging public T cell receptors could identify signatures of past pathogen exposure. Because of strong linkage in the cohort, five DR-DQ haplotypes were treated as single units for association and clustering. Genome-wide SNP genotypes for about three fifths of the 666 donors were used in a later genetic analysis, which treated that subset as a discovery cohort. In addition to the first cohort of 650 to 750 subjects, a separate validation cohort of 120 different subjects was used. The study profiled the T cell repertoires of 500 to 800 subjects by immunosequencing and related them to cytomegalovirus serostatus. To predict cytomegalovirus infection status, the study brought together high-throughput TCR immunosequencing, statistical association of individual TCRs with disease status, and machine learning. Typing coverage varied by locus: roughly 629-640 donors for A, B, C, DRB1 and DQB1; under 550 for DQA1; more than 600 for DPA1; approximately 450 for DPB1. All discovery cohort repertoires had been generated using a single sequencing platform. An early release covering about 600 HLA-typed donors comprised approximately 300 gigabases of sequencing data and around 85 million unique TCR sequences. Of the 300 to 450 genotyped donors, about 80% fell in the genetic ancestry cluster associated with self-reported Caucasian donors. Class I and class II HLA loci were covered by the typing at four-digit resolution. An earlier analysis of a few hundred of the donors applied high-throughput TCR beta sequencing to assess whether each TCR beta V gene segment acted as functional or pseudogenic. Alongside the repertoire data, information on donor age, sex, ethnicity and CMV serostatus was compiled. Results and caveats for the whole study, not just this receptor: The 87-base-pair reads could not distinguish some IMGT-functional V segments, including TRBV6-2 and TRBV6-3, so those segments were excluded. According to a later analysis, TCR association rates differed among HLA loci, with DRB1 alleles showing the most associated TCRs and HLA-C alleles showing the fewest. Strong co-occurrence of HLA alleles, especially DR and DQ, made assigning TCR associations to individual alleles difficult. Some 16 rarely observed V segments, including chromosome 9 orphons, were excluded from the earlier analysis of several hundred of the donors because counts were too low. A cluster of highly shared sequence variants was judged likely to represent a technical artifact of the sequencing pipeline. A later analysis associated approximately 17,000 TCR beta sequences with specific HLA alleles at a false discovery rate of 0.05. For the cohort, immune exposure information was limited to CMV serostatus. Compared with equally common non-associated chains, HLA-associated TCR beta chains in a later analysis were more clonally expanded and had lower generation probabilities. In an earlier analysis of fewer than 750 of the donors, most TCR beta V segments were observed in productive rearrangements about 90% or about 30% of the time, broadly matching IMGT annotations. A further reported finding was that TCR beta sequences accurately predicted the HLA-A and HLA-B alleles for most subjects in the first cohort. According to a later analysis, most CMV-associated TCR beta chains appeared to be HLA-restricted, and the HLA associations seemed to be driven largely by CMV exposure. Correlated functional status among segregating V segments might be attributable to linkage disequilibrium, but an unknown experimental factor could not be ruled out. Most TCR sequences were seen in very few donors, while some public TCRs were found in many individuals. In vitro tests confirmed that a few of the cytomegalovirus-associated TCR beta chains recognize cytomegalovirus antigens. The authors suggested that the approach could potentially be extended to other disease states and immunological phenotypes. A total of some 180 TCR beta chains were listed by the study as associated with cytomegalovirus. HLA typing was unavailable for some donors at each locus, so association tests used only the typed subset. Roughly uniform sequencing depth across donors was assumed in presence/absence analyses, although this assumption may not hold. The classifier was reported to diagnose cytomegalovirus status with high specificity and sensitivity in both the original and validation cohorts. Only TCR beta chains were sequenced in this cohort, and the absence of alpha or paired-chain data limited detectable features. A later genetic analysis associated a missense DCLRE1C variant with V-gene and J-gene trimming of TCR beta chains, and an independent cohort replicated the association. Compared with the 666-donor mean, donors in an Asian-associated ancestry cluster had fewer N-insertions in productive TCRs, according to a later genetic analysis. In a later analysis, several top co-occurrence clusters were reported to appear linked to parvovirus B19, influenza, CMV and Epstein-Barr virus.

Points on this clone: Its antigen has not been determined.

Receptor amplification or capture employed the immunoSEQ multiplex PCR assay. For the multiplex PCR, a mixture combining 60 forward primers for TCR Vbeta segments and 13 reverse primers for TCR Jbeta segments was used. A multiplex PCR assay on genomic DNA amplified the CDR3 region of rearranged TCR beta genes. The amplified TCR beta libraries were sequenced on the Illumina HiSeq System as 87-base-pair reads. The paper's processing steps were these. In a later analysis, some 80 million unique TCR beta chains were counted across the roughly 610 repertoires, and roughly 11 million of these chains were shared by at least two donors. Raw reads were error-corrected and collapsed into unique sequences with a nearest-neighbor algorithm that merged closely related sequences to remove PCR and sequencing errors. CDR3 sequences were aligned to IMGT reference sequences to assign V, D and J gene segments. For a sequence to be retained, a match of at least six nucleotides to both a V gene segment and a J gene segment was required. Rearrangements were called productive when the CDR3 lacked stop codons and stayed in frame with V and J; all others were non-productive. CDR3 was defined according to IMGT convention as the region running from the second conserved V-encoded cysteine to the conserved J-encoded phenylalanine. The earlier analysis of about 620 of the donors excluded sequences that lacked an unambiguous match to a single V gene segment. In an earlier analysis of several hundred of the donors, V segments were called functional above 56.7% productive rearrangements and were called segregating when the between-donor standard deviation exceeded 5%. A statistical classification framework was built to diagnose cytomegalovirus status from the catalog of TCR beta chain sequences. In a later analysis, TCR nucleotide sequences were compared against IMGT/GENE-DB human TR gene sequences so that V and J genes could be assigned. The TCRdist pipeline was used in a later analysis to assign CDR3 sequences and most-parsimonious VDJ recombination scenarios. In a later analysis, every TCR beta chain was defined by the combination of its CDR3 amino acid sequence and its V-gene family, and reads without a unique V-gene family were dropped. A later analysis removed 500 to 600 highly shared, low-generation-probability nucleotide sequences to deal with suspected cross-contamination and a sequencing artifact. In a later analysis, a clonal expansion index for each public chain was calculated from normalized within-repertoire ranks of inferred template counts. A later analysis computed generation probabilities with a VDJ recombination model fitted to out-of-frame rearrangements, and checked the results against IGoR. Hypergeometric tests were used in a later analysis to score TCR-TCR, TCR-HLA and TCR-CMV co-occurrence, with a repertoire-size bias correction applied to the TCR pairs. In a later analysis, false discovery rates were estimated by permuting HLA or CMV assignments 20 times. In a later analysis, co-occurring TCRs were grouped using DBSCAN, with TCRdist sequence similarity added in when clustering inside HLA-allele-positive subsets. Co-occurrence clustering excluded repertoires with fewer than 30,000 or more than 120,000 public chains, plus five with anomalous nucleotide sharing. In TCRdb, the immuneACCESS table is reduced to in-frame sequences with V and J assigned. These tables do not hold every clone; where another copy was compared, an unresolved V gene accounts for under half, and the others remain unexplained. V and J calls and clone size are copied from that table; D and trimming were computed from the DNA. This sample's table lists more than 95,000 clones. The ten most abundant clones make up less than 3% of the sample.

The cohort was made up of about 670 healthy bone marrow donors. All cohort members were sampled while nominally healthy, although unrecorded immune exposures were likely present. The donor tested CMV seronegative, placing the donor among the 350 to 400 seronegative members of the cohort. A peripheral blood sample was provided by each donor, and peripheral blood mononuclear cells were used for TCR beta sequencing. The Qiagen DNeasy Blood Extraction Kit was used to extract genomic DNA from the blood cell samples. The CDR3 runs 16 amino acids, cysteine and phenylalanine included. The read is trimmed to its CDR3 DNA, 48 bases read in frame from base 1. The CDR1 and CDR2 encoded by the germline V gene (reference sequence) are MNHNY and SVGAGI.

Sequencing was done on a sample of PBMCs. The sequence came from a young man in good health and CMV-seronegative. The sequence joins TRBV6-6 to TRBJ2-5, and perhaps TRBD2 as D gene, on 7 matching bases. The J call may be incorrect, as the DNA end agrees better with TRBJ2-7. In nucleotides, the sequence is TGTGCCAGCTTCCACCACCCCGGGGGGCCAACCTACGAGCAGTACTTC. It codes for CASFHHPGGPTYEQYF.